The next 32 T cell receptor beta chains were all read from a single sample in a study of blood T cells in healthy people across ages. For the second PCR, which ran for roughly 7 to 11 cycles, a sample-barcoded 5' primer and a J-beta primer mix were used. Each CDR3 protein gets one entry after TCRdb re-called the 5' RACE reads with MiXCR. The sample has 1.5 million to 1.9 million distinct CDR3 sequences; 35% to 45% are singletons. Source material: blood. All receptors derive from a woman aged 18-29 years in good health.

In this sample, this clonotype turned up a few times. V is TRBV3-1 and J is TRBJ1-1; tentative D call: TRBD1 (5 bases). The length of the CDR3 is 17 residues. CDR1 and CDR2 (germline): LGHDT, YNNKEL (reference sequence). Trimming pared 3 bases from V and 7 bases from J, leaving 24 bases between. The CDR3 bases are TGTGCCAGCAGCCAGGGGGGAAGACGTATCCCGTTGGGTGAAGCTTTCTTT. It specifies CASSQGGRRIPLGEAFF. The full variable domain, completed using reference TRBV3-1 and TRBJ1-1, is DTAVSQTPKYLVTQMGNDKSIKCEQNLGHDTMYWYKQDSKKFLKIMFSYNNKELIINETVPNRFSPKSPDKAHLNLHINSLELGDSAVYFCASSQGGRRIPLGEAFFGQGTRLTVV.

V usage is TRBV10-1 and J usage is TRBJ2-1; TRBD1 aligns across 9 bases. V dropped 3 bases and J dropped 8; count of bases not matched to a gene: 5. This CDR3 has 14 residues. CDR1 is WNHNN, CDR2 SYGVQD, per germline (reference sequence). CDR3 nucleotides: TGCGCCAGCAGTGAAGGACAGGGGAACGATGAGCAGTTCTTC. Translated, it gives CASSEGQGNDEQFF.

The CDR3 region is CATTLVSEQFF. The CDR3 DNA reads as TGTGCCACCACACTAGTCAGTGAGCAGTTCTTC. The chain joins TRBV27 to TRBJ2-1; possible D gene TRBD2, 5 bases. The CDR3 spans 11 residues. Per the germline V gene, CDR1 is MNHEY and CDR2 is SMNVEV (reference sequence). V gave up 10 bases and J gave up 9 bases, with 13 bases separating them.

Concerning this clonotype itself: A single base separates this from a much larger clone, so it may be a read error. The rearrangement links TRBV2 to TRBJ2-1; TRBD1 aligns across 10 bases. The end of the DNA is better explained by TRBJ2-7, so the J call may be wrong. This CDR3 contains 15 residues. Germline assignment: CDR1 SNHLY and CDR2 FYNNEI. The CDR3 protein is CASSLDRGGYNEQYF. The CDR3 DNA reads as TGTGCCAGCAGTCTGGACAGGGGGGGATACAATGAGCAGTACTTC.

Only a few counts were recorded for this clonotype. The DNA for the CDR3 is TGCAGTGCTAGCGGGGGGGCCTTCAGTCCGCAGTATTTT. This gives the protein CSASGGAFSPQYF. The V call is TRBV20-1, the J call TRBJ2-3; TRBD2 matches at 8 bases. This CDR3 is 13 amino acids long. The ends lost 3 bases at V and 10 bases at J; junction bases unmatched: 9. Germline V gives CDR1 DFQATT, CDR2 SNEGSKA (reference sequence).

This clonotype has just a few counts. The chain recombines TRBV28 with TRBJ2-1; 10 bases are shared with TRBD1. Germline lookup yields CDR1 MDHEN and CDR2 SYDVKM. This CDR3 has 16 residues. The ends lost 6 bases at V and 5 bases at J; junction bases unmatched: 10. CDR3 loop: CASRSRQGAFNNEQFF. In DNA form, the CDR3 reads TGTGCCAGCAGGAGCAGACAGGGGGCGTTCAACAATGAGCAGTTCTTC. The full variable domain, rest sourced from reference TRBV28 and TRBJ2-1, is DVKVTQSSRYLVKRTGEKVFLECVQDMDHENMFWYRQDPGLGLRLIYFSYDVKMKEKGDIPEGYSVSREKKERFSLILESASTNQTSMYLCASRSRQGAFNNEQFFGPGTRLTVL.

The gene calls are TRBV12-3 or TRBV12-4 and TRBJ1-5; unclear D gene. Trimming left V 5 bases short and J 3 bases short, with 5 bases between. CDR3 length equals 12 residues. CDR3 sequence: CASSGLNQPQHF. The CDR3 DNA reads TGTGCCAGCAGTGGACTCAATCAGCCCCAGCATTTT.

The chain employs TRBV29-1 and TRBJ1-2; D unresolved. V was cut by 7 bases and J by 8 bases, with 8 bases left in between. Per germline, CDR1 SQVTM and CDR2 ANQGSEA. The CDR3 sequence is 9 residues long. The CDR3 here is CSEGGGYTF. The CDR3 DNA reads as TGCAGCGAGGGAGGAGGCTACACCTTC.

This clonotype was counted a single time. This rearrangement joins TRBV7-9 to TRBJ2-1; the D gene is possibly TRBD1 (6 bases). Trimming cost V 5 bases and J 14 bases, with 19 bases left between them. Germline V lookup: CDR1 SEHNR, CDR2 FQNEAQ (reference sequence). The CDR3 sequence is 13 residues long. The CDR3 DNA is TGTGCCAGCAGCCCAACTGGGGGCCGCGGAGAGTTCTTC. Protein sequence: CASSPTGGRGEFF.

The chain joins TRBV27 to TRBJ2-3; D gene unclear. Germline V lookup: CDR1 MNHEY, CDR2 SMNVEV (reference sequence). The CDR3 runs 15 residues. V was trimmed by 6 bases and J by 0 bases, leaving 13 bases between them. CDR3 DNA: TGTGCCAGCAGCCTCTCTATAGGGAGCACAGATACGCAGTATTTT. It yields the protein CASSLSIGSTDTQYF.

This clonotype showed up just a few times. The chain links TRBV4-3 to TRBJ1-6; perhaps TRBD1 as D (5 bases). This CDR3 spans 14 amino acids. Deletions cut 3 bases from V and 6 bases from J, with 9 bases between. Germline V CDR1 and CDR2: LGHNA, YSLEER. As DNA, the CDR3 is TGCGCCAGCAGCCACCGACAGTCTAATTCACCCCTCCACTTT. It codes for CASSHRQSNSPLHF.

This clonotype was seen only a few times. CDR3 loop: CASSLSGTGGETQYF. As DNA, the CDR3 is TGTGCCAGCAGTCTATCCGGGACAGGCGGGGAGACCCAGTACTTC. The chain uses TRBV6-5 and TRBJ2-5, with 8 bases lining up with TRBD1. V dropped 5 bases and J dropped 5; count of bases not matched to a gene: 10. The CDR3 runs 15 residues. CDR1 is MNHEY, CDR2 SVGAGI, per germline.

This clonotype was counted a few times. The J gene is TRBJ2-7, the V gene TRBV20-1, with 9 bases that match TRBD1. Unmatched junction bases numbered 6, after V lost 3 bases and J lost 3 bases. The CDR3 has 14 amino acids. Germline CDR1 and CDR2: DFQATT and SNEGSKA (reference sequence). CDR3 DNA sequence: TGCAGTGCTAGGAAGACAGGGGGTGTCTACGAGCAGTACTTC. Protein product: CSARKTGGVYEQYF.

This sequence joins TRBV6-5 and TRBJ2-1, with no clear D. Trimming removed 0 bases from V and 0 bases from J, with 9 bases in between. This CDR3 comprises 16 residues. Germline-derived CDR1 and CDR2 are MNHEY and SVGAGI. The CDR3 bases are TGTGCCAGCAGTTACTCTCCCGCTACCTCCTACAATGAGCAGTTCTTC. Translation gives CASSYSPATSYNEQFF.

The chain combines TRBV5-1 with TRBJ2-3; 7 nucleotides align to TRBD1. The germline gives CDR1 SGHRS, CDR2 YFSETQ. The length of the CDR3 is 16 residues. Germline trimming cut 5 bases from V and 1 base from J; bases unmatched to any gene: 10. In DNA, the CDR3 is TGCGCCAGCAGACCGGGACAGACGACTCGCACAGATACGCAGTATTTT. It translates to CASRPGQTTRTDTQYF.

The chain uses TRBV6-6 and TRBJ2-7; TRBD2 matches at 8 bases. V lost 1 base, J lost 3 bases, and 8 bases stayed unmatched. The V gene's germline CDR1 is MNHNY and CDR2 SVGAGI (reference sequence). This CDR3 contains 16 residues. The CDR3 reads CASSYYEPGLDYEQYF. The CDR3 DNA follows: TGTGCCAGCAGTTACTATGAACCGGGACTAGACTACGAGCAGTACTTC.

This clonotype was found a few times. This chain links TRBV7-8 with TRBJ2-7, with TRBD1 as a possible D gene (6 bases). Deletions cut 4 bases from V and 0 bases from J, with 13 bases between. CDR1 and CDR2 from the germline V gene are SGHVS and FQNEAQ. The CDR3 is made up of 15 amino acids. Here the CDR3 reads CASSSDRLTSYEQYF. The CDR3, as DNA: TGTGCCAGCAGCTCGGACAGATTGACCTCCTACGAGCAGTACTTC.

This chain links TRBV6-1 with TRBJ2-5, with D hard to call. CDR1 and CDR2 from the germline V gene are MNHNS and SASEGT. This CDR3 has 11 amino acids. V was trimmed by 5 bases and J by 13 bases, leaving 14 bases between them. Here the CDR3 DNA reads TGTGCCAGCAGTTCGTTGGCCGAGCGGTACTTC. Translating it yields CASSSLAERYF.

The CDR3 loop reads CASSSGVWTGELFF. CDR3 in DNA: TGTGCCAGCAGCTCAGGGGTATGGACCGGGGAGCTGTTTTTT. The genes are TRBV11-2 and TRBJ2-2, with D possibly matching TRBD1 (6 bases). CDR3 length equals 14 residues. Looked up from germline, CDR1 is SGHAT and CDR2 is FQNNGV. The V end was cut by 4 bases, the J end by 5 bases, with 11 bases between.

In its sample, this clonotype was seen many times. The genes are TRBV20-1 and TRBJ2-7, with D possibly being TRBD2 (6 bases). V gave up 0 bases and J gave up 1 base, with 10 bases separating them. Germline assignment: CDR1 DFQATT and CDR2 SNEGSKA (reference sequence). This CDR3 spans 14 amino acids. The CDR3 sequence is CSARERGASYEQYF. The CDR3, as DNA: TGCAGTGCTAGAGAGCGGGGCGCGTCCTACGAGCAGTACTTC.

This clonotype was seen more than once but under ten times. This CDR3 is CASSQPRVGSTEAFF. The CDR3 nucleotides read TGTGCCAGCAGCCAACCCCGTGTGGGGAGCACTGAAGCTTTCTTT. This chain joins TRBV4-2 and TRBJ1-1; D remains ambiguous. Trimming pared 2 bases from V and 4 bases from J, leaving 14 bases between. This CDR3 has 15 amino acids. CDR1 LGHNA and CDR2 YNFKEQ come from the germline V gene.

V and J are TRBV12-3 or TRBV12-4 and TRBJ1-1; the match to TRBD1 covers 7 bases. The CDR3 contains 14 residues. The V gene end was trimmed by 6 bases and the J gene end by 1 base; junction bases not matched to a gene: 5. CDR3 in amino acids: CASRLWDRNTEAFF. For the CDR3, the DNA is TGTGCCAGCAGGTTATGGGACAGGAACACTGAAGCTTTCTTT.

This sequence joins TRBV12-3 or TRBV12-4 and TRBJ2-5; D gene unclear. Trimming shortened V by 7 bases and J by 5 bases, and 23 bases separated the two germline ends. CDR3 length equals 16 residues. CDR3 sequence (DNA): TGTGCCAGCACTCCATGGGCAATAGGGCAGAGCGAGACCCAGTACTTC. Residues: CASTPWAIGQSETQYF.

The J gene is TRBJ2-1, the V gene TRBV20-1, with a tentative D call TRBD2 (7 bases). CDR3 size: 13 residues. Germline-derived CDR1 and CDR2 are DFQATT and SNEGSKA (reference sequence). Trimming shortened V by 5 bases and J by 3 bases, and 11 bases separated the two germline ends. CDR3 nucleotide sequence: TGCAGTGCTGGGGGGGCTAGCTACAATGAGCAGTTCTTC. Translation gives CSAGGASYNEQFF.

This clonotype was found a few times. This rearrangement joins TRBV20-1 to TRBJ1-2, with D possibly being TRBD1 (5 bases). Trimming removed 2 bases at V and 3 bases at J, with 13 bases between. The CDR3 extends over 14 amino acids. Germline CDR1 is DFQATT and CDR2 is SNEGSKA (reference sequence). The CDR3 loop is CSARQRGGDYGYTF. The CDR3 DNA reads as TGCAGTGCTAGACAACGGGGGGGGGACTATGGCTACACCTTC.

The chain couples TRBV6-5 to TRBJ2-3, with 11 nucleotides matching TRBD2. CDR3 length: 21 amino acids. J was trimmed by 6 bases and V by 2 bases; bases with no gene match: 22. Germline values: CDR1 MNHEY, CDR2 SVGAGI. CDR3 region: CASSYGLRRLAGGGDMDTQYF. The CDR3 region has the DNA TGTGCCAGCAGTTACGGTTTGCGCCGGCTAGCGGGGGGCGGGGACATGGATACGCAGTATTTT.

This clonotype appeared a few times. The V gene is TRBV7-2, the J gene TRBJ1-5; no reliable D call. Trimming stripped 1 base from V and 0 bases from J, with 7 bases between. The germline V gene has CDR1 SGHTA and CDR2 FQGNSA. The CDR3 covers 15 residues. CDR3 protein: CASSLGDVSNQPQHF. As DNA, the CDR3 is TGTGCCAGCAGCTTAGGGGATGTTAGCAATCAGCCCCAGCATTTT. The full variable domain, in which reference TRBV7-2 and TRBJ1-5 provide the parts outside the CDR3, is GAGVSQSPSNKVTEKGKDVELRCDPISGHTALYWYRQSLGQGLEFLIYFQGNSAPDKSGLPSDRFSAERTGGSVSTLTIQRTQQEDSAVYLCASSLGDVSNQPQHFGDGTRLSIL.

The chain carries TRBV7-3 and TRBJ2-1, with 9 bases lining up with TRBD2. Trimming at V came to 6 bases and at J to 3 bases, leaving 21 bases not matched to a gene. This CDR3 is built from 20 residues. Germline V CDR1 and CDR2: SGHTA, FQGTGA. In nucleotides, the CDR3 is TGTGCCAGCAGGACTCCCCGGGGACTACGGACTAGCGACTTCTACAATGAGCAGTTCTTC. This codes for CASRTPRGLRTSDFYNEQFF.

The V and J genes are TRBV20-1 and TRBJ2-7; 8 nucleotides agree with TRBD1. Unmatched junction bases numbered 7, after V lost 5 bases and J lost 7 bases. The CDR3 loop spans 12 amino acids. Germline lookup yields CDR1 DFQATT and CDR2 SNEGSKA (reference sequence). CDR3 DNA: TGCAGTGCTTCCCAGGGGGCGCGGGAGCAGTACTTC. Its protein product is CSASQGAREQYF.

The table lists this clonotype with a count of one. V usage is TRBV20-1 and J usage is TRBJ2-3, with 10 bases fitting TRBD2. Unmatched junction bases numbered 5, after V lost 3 bases and J lost 14 bases. Germline assignment: CDR1 DFQATT and CDR2 SNEGSKA (reference sequence). The CDR3 has 11 residues. CDR3 amino acids: CSASSGGKRYF. For the CDR3, the DNA is TGCAGTGCTAGTAGCGGGGGGAAGCGGTATTTT.

The rearrangement joins TRBV7-9 to TRBJ1-2; a weak D match, TRBD1 (6 bases). The ends were cut back, 0 bases at V and 4 bases at J, with 15 bases in the middle. Per germline, CDR1 SEHNR and CDR2 FQNEAQ (reference sequence). The CDR3 spans 16 residues. CDR3 DNA sequence: TGTGCCAGCAGCTTAGCAGTGGGGGGGCGCGGCTATGGCTACACCTTC. Translating gives CASSLAVGGRGYGYTF.

This clonotype has more than one count but fewer than ten. The chain recombines TRBV6-1 with TRBJ1-1, with 9 bases lining up with TRBD1. This CDR3 is built from 14 residues. Germline loops: CDR1 MNHNS, CDR2 SASEGT. V trimming: 5 bases; J trimming: 3 bases; junction bases outside the gene matches: 4. The CDR3 nucleotides read TGTGCCAGCAGTCTCCGGGACAGGGACACTGAAGCTTTCTTT. This encodes CASSLRDRDTEAFF.